The 7 T cell receptor beta chains below come from one sample, sequenced in a study of tumor-infiltrating lymphocytes in oesophageal squamous cell carcinoma. TCRdb processed the PCR reads anew with MiXCR; each CDR3 protein has one entry. The sample has under 20,000 distinct CDR3 sequences, about 43% seen once. Material for sequencing was normal esophageal tissue next to the tumor. The receptor set was obtained from a female donor with esophageal squamous cell carcinoma.

This clonotype showed up many times. CDR3 residues: CASSMQEGSSYNEQFF. As DNA, the CDR3 is TGCGCCAGCAGCATGCAGGAGGGTAGCTCCTACAATGAGCAGTTCTTC. The chain is built from TRBV5-1 and TRBJ2-1; D is perhaps TRBD2 (6 bases). The CDR3 extends over 16 amino acids. Trimming pared 4 bases from V and 0 bases from J, leaving 14 bases between. Germline V gene data show CDR1 as SGHRS and CDR2 as YFSETQ.

Points on this clonotype: The CDR3 does not close with the conserved phenylalanine or tryptophan, likely indicating a read error. The DNA is omitted, as the CDR3 cannot be located on it reliably, and the CDR3 follows TCRdb's listing. The rearrangement joins TRBV11-2 to TRBJ2-5; the table names TRBD2, a call not compared with the DNA. The CDR3 sequence runs 16 residues, both termini included. CDR1 is SGHAT and CDR2 is FQNNGV in the germline V gene. CDR3: CASRQGSSYNEQFFGS.

This clonotype showed up many times. The chain carries TRBV5-5 and TRBJ2-3; D call uncertain. Germline CDR1 SGHKS, CDR2 YYEKEE (reference sequence). The V end was cut by 5 bases, the J end by 5 bases, with 18 bases between. The CDR3 loop spans 15 amino acids. CDR3 sequence reads: CASSPHPDLGDTQYF. The CDR3 nucleotides read TGTGCCAGCAGTCCCCATCCCGACCTCGGAGATACGCAGTATTTT.

This clonotype was observed a few times. The chain carries TRBV7-6 and TRBJ2-1; tentative D call: TRBD2 (5 bases). Deletions cut 1 base from V and 3 bases from J, with 10 bases between. CDR1 and CDR2 (germline): SGHVS, FNYEAQ. There are 15 residues in the CDR3. CDR3 sequence: CASSLGLARYNEQFF. The CDR3 DNA reads as TGTGCCAGCAGCTTAGGGCTAGCCCGCTACAATGAGCAGTTCTTC.

The chain has TRBV2 and TRBJ2-4; TRBD2 agrees at 8 bases. The J call could be wrong; TRBJ2-5 is a better fit for the DNA end. The CDR3 has 14 amino acids. Germline V lookup: CDR1 SNHLY, CDR2 FYNNEI. The CDR3 DNA reads as TGTGCCAGCAGCTCGGGAGGGGCCGGGGAGACCCAGTACTTC. Protein sequence: CASSSGGAGETQYF.

The rearrangement joins TRBV6-6 to TRBJ2-7; 7 positions match TRBD2. The DNA matches TRBJ2-1 better at its end, which makes the J call doubtful. The CDR3 consists of 14 residues. CDR1 is MNHNY, CDR2 SVGAGI, per germline (reference sequence). CDR3 residues: CASNPSGTNNEQFF. DNA for the CDR3: TGTGCCAGCAATCCTAGCGGAACAAACAATGAGCAGTTCTTC.

This clonotype showed up many times. V is TRBV6-2 or TRBV6-3 and J is TRBJ2-5, with D uncertain. The DNA end is a closer match to TRBJ2-7, so the J assignment may be wrong. CDR1 and CDR2 from the germline V gene are MNHEY and SVGEGT. This CDR3 spans 14 amino acids. CDR3 sequence (DNA): TGTGCCAGCAGTCCCACCCTCCCGGGTGGCGAGCAGTACTTC. Amino acid sequence: CASSPTLPGGEQYF.